This is a list of T cell receptor beta chains from one sample in a study of cytomegalovirus exposure and HLA in healthy donors. Some clones are missing from TCRdb's copy, which holds only in-frame ones; the method was immunoSEQ multiplex PCR. This sample carries roughly 190,000 clones, with 6.5% going to the ten biggest clones. The specimen sequenced was PBMCs. These receptors all stem from a man aged 25-40 years in good health and CMV-seronegative. The CDR3 runs from the conserved cysteine through the conserved F or W. The D gene is left open where the match is weak.

v_call	j_call	d_call	cdr3_nt	cdr3_aa
TRBV7-8	TRBJ1-5	-	TGTGCCAGCAGCCTCGACAGCCTCAATCAGCCCCAGCATTTT	CASSLDSLNQPQHF
TRBV4-2	TRBJ1-2	-	TGTGCCAGCAGCCAAGAGGGCAGGGTAGTTGGCTACACCTTC	CASSQEGRVVGYTF
TRBV2	TRBJ2-7	TRBD2	TGTGCCAGCAGTGATGATTCGCTAGCGGGAGGGTTGGAGTCGGGCCAGCAGTACTTC	CASSDDSLAGGLESGQQYF
TRBV7-2	TRBJ1-1	TRBD1	TGTGCCAGCAGCTTACACAGGGGTGGCACTGAAGCTTTCTTT	CASSLHRGGTEAFF
TRBV7-2	TRBJ1-2	-	TGTGCCAGCAGCGCGACAGTCATCTATGGCTACACCTTC	CASSATVIYGYTF
TRBV5-1	TRBJ2-1	TRBD2	TGCGCCAGCAGCTTGCTGCCTAGCGGGACCAGCTCCTACAATGAGCAGTTCTTC	CASSLLPSGTSSYNEQFF
TRBV6-5	TRBJ2-4	-	TGTGCCAGCAGTTACTTCCGGGATATAGCCAAAAACATTCAGTACTTC	CASSYFRDIAKNIQYF
TRBV6-5	TRBJ1-1	TRBD1	TGTGCCAGCAGTTACACCTGGGACAGAGACACTGAAGCTTTCTTT	CASSYTWDRDTEAFF
TRBV19	TRBJ1-1	TRBD1	TGTGCCAGTAGGGGAACAGGGGTATGGACTGAAGCTTTCTTT	CASRGTGVWTEAFF
TRBV30	TRBJ1-1	-	TGTGCCTGGGAGGACATGAACACTGAAGCTTTCTTT	CAWEDMNTEAFF
TRBV30	TRBJ2-1	-	TGTGCCTGGAAGAGGGACAACTACAATGAGCAGTTCTTC	CAWKRDNYNEQFF
TRBV14	TRBJ2-1	TRBD1	TGTGCCAGCAGCCAAGGACAGGGAGTAGGAGGTGAGCAGTTCTTC	CASSQGQGVGGEQFF
TRBV5-1	TRBJ1-4	TRBD1	TGCGCCAGCAGCAGCGCCGCGACAGGGGCGGCTAATGAAAAACTGTTTTTT	CASSSAATGAANEKLFF
TRBV10-3	TRBJ2-1	-	TGTGCCAGCACAGGGCCCGACAATGAGCAGTTCTTC	CASTGPDNEQFF
TRBV5-1	TRBJ2-1	TRBD2	TGCGCCAGCAGCCCGCTGACTAGCGGGTTACTAACGAGGCAGTTCTTC	CASSPLTSGLLTRQFF
TRBV5-1	TRBJ2-6	-	TGCGCCAGCAGCTTGGGGGGCAGGAGCTCTGGGGCCAACGTCCTGACTTTC	CASSLGGRSSGANVLTF
TRBV7-8	TRBJ2-7	TRBD1	TGTGCCAGCAGCTTATCCCCCACCCTCGCCGGGACAGGGGCAAGCTACGAGCAGTACTTC	CASSLSPTLAGTGASYEQYF
TRBV11-3	TRBJ1-2	-	TGTGCCAGCAGCTTATGGGGCGGCTATGGCTACACCTTC	CASSLWGGYGYTF
TRBV4-1	TRBJ2-2	TRBD2	TGCGCCAGCAGCCAAGGTCTAGCGGGAACCGGGGAGCTGTTTTTT	CASSQGLAGTGELFF
TRBV6-6	TRBJ2-7	TRBD1	TGTGCCAGCAGTTACGATGGGACAGGGGGCTACGAGCAGTACTTC	CASSYDGTGGYEQYF
TRBV19	TRBJ2-5	-	TGTGCCAGTAGTATGGGTGGAGGGGAGACCCAGTACTTC	CASSMGGGETQYF
TRBV10-3	TRBJ1-1	TRBD1	TGTGCCAGCCAGGGACAGGGAGCGAACACTGGAGCTTTCTTT	CASQGQGANTGAFF
TRBV7-9	TRBJ2-1	TRBD1	TGTGCCAGCAGCAAGGGACAGGGGCTGGGCAATGAGCAGTTCTTC	CASSKGQGLGNEQFF
TRBV11-2	TRBJ2-1	-	TGTGCCAGCAGCGCCCGAAAACTAGGGCTTTCCAACGAGCAGTTCTTC	CASSARKLGLSNEQFF
TRBV6-5	TRBJ1-1	-	TGTGCCAGCAGTTACGGCGGGTCTGAAGCTTTCTTT	CASSYGGSEAFF
TRBV6-1	TRBJ1-2	TRBD1	TGTGCCAGCTGGGGACAGGGGAACTATGGCTACACCTTC	CASWGQGNYGYTF
TRBV9	TRBJ2-5	TRBD1	TGTGCCAGCAGCGTAGGGACAGGGTCCCAAGAGACCCAGTACTTC	CASSVGTGSQETQYF
TRBV28	TRBJ2-4	-	TGTGCCAGCAGTTTGACAGCCCTAGCCAAAAACATTCAGTACTTC	CASSLTALAKNIQYF
TRBV6-5	TRBJ1-1	TRBD1	TGTGCCAGCAGTCCACAGGGGGCCTATACTGAAGCTTTCTTT	CASSPQGAYTEAFF
TRBV9	TRBJ2-5	TRBD2	TGTGCCAGCAGCGTAGGATTAGCGGGAGGTCAGGCCCAGTACTTC	CASSVGLAGGQAQYF
TRBV11-3	TRBJ2-2	-	TGTGCCAGCAGCCCCCTAGGAACGAACACCGGGGAGCTGTTTTTT	CASSPLGTNTGELFF
TRBV2	TRBJ2-3	TRBD2	TGTGCCAGCAGAGGGGGACTAGCGGGAGAGTCAGATACGCAGTATTTT	CASRGGLAGESDTQYF
TRBV9	TRBJ2-3	TRBD2	TGTGCCAGCAGCTCAAAGACTAGCGGGTTCACAGATACGCAGTATTTT	CASSSKTSGFTDTQYF
TRBV5-1	TRBJ2-5	TRBD1	TGCGCCAGCAGCCCGGGACAGACCCAAGAGACCCAGTACTTC	CASSPGQTQETQYF
TRBV10-3	TRBJ1-1	-	TGTGCCATCAGTGAGTCTTCCGACAGGCCCACTGAAGCTTTCTTT	CAISESSDRPTEAFF
TRBV5-1	TRBJ2-5	TRBD2	TGCGCCAGCAGCTTGGATGTCGCGGGAGGGTGGGAGACCCAGTACTTC	CASSLDVAGGWETQYF
TRBV5-1	TRBJ1-3	-	TGCGCCAGCAGCGCAGTCCCAGGGGATTTCCCTCCCGGGGCCTCTGGAAACACCATATATTTT	CASSAVPGDFPPGASGNTIYF
TRBV13	TRBJ2-7	TRBD2	TGTGCCAGCAGCTTAGGAAACCACGGGAGGCTATCCTACGAGCAGTACTTC	CASSLGNHGRLSYEQYF
TRBV7-3	TRBJ2-7	TRBD1	TGTGCCAGCAGCCCCGGGACAGTTAGCTACGAGCAGTACTTC	CASSPGTVSYEQYF
TRBV2	TRBJ2-2	-	TGTGCCAGCAGTGAATCACAGGTGAACACCGGGGAGCTGTTTTTT	CASSESQVNTGELFF
TRBV7-2	TRBJ2-7	TRBD2	TGTGCCAGCAGCTTAGTAGCGGGGGGTTCCTACGAGCAGTACTTC	CASSLVAGGSYEQYF
TRBV2	TRBJ1-1	-	TGTGCCAGCAGTCCGGGACACCTAAACACTGAAGCTTTCTTT	CASSPGHLNTEAFF
TRBV2	TRBJ1-1	TRBD1	TGTGCCAGCAGGGGTGGACAGGGGGCAAAAACTGAAGCTTTCTTT	CASRGGQGAKTEAFF
TRBV25-1	TRBJ1-1	-	TGTGCCAGCACAGTCGTTGGGAGGGCGGAAGCTTTCTTT	CASTVVGRAEAFF
TRBV5-1	TRBJ2-1	TRBD1	TGCGCCAGCAGCTTGGAAACGAGACAGGGGGCAAATGAGCAGTTCTTC	CASSLETRQGANEQFF